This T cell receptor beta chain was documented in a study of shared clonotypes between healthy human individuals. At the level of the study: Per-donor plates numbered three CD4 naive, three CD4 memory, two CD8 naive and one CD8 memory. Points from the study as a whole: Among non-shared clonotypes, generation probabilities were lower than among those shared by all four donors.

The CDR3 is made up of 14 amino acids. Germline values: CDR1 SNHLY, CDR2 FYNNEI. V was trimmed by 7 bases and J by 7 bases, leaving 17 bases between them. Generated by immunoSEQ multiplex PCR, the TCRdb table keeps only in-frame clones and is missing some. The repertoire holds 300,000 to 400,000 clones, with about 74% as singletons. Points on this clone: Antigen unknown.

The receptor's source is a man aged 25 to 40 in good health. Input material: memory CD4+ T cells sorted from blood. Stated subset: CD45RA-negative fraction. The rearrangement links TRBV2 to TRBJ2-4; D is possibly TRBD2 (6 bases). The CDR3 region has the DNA TGTGCCAGCACCCAGGCCCAAGGAGGGAACATTCAGTACTTC. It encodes CASTQAQGGNIQYF. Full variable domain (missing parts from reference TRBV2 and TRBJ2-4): EPEVTQTPSHQVTQMGQEVILRCVPISNHLYFYWYRQILGQKVEFLVSFYNNEISEKSEIFDDQFSVERPDGSNFTLKIRSTKLEDSAMYFCASTQAQGGNIQYFGAGTRLSVL.